These T cell receptor beta chains were read from a single sample in a study of CXCR3-negative and CXCR3-positive naive CD8 T cells. Using the 5' RACE reads, TCRdb records one entry per CDR3 protein without DNA. Its table records under 150,000 distinct CDR3 sequences. The sequenced sample was naive CXCR3+ CD8+ T cells from blood. These receptors all come from a human donor in good health. Some clones in this sample may be carry-over from other donors' samples. CDR3s include the opening cysteine and the closing phenylalanine or tryptophan.

>TRBV28|TRBJ2-3
CASSLRDRLSDTQYF
>TRBV20-1|TRBJ1-3
CSASDDSGNTIYF
>TRBV14|TRBJ2-3
CASSQIRADTQYF
>TRBV28|TRBJ2-1
CASRSGTASYNEQFF
>TRBV5-6|TRBJ2-5
CASSRLWGAETQYF
>TRBV4-3|TRBJ2-1
CASSQERSYNEQFF
>TRBV4-2|TRBJ1-1
CASSQGLGGVNTEAFF
>TRBV4-1|TRBJ1-1
CASSRPAQTEAFF
>TRBV2|TRBJ2-3
CASSEMGAGDTKYF
>TRBV7-2|TRBJ2-5
CASSSSGRDGVRGETQYF
>TRBV9|TRBJ1-1
CGSSVGGSPNTEAFF
>TRBV4-1|TRBJ1-1
CASSQDLENTEAFF
>TRBV11-2|TRBJ1-3
CASTTGLSGNNIYF
>TRBV18|TRBJ2-5
CASSPPPPGQQETQYF
>TRBV28|TRBJ1-1
CASRPPWDSPEAFF
>TRBV9|TRBJ2-5
CASSPTSGGDQETQYF
>TRBV29-1|TRBJ2-7
CSVPTPTGYAYEQYF
>TRBV24-1|TRBJ2-1
CATSDSSYSGSSYNEQFF
>TRBV7-9|TRBJ2-7
CASSKRDIYEQYF
>TRBV14|TRBJ2-5
CASSQVRHGGETQYF
>TRBV29-1|TRBJ2-7
CSVVPWQGARSYEQYF
>TRBV10-3|TRBJ2-1
CAIRDPKRERFNEQFF
>TRBV29-1|TRBJ2-7
CRAEGYGGTYEQYF
>TRBV7-9|TRBJ2-1
CASSHPNSGRHYNEQFF
>TRBV9|TRBJ1-4
CASSQSGTGGEKLFF
>TRBV13|TRBJ2-1
CASSLGQMTYNEQFF
>TRBV7-9|TRBJ1-1
CASSAGRSEPNTEAFF
>TRBV12-3/TRBV12-4|TRBJ2-5
CASSLQDGETQYF
>TRBV7-8|TRBJ1-2
CASSSGDRGGGYTF
>TRBV29-1|TRBJ2-7
CSVPESGEQYF
>TRBV7-2|TRBJ2-7
CASSLVTGGSYEQYF
>TRBV2|TRBJ1-1
CASQGAGEVVWNTEAFF
>TRBV7-9|TRBJ1-2
CASSLALGGNGYTF
>TRBV9|TRBJ2-2
CASSPPGTGHTGELFF
>TRBV20-1|TRBJ2-1
CSAREMGQGEQFF
>TRBV6-2/TRBV6-3|TRBJ2-2
CASSASAGITGELFF
>TRBV29-1|TRBJ2-1
CSVVTMDSYNEQFF
>TRBV15|TRBJ1-3
CTTSKDGGSGNTIYF
>TRBV5-1|TRBJ2-6
CASSLAWTGISGANVLTF
>TRBV29-1|TRBJ2-1
CSVWTGARNEQFF